This T cell receptor beta chain was found in a study of Ad26.COV2.S vaccination and SARS-CoV-2 variants. Trimming took 4 bases from V and 5 from J, leaving 9 bases between them. CDR1 and CDR2 from the germline V gene are SGHRS and YFSETQ. This CDR3 comprises 12 residues. The treatment here: over 15 received Ad26.COV2.S at low or high dose, single or two shots; about 5 received placebo; per-sample allocation not given. After the first vaccine or placebo injection, samples were drawn on day 63. In the vaccine, an Ad26 vector expressed the SARS-CoV-2 spike of the Wuhan strain. TCRdb keeps only in-frame clones here, not all; method: immunoSEQ multiplex PCR. The sample includes hundreds of thousands of clones, 80% to 90% of them seen just once.

The chain is built from TRBV5-1 and TRBJ1-2; no definite D call. The sample in question was peripheral blood, obtained in a trial of Ad26.COV2.S vaccine versus placebo. The receptor comes from a person aged 18-65 years who received the Ad26.COV2.S COVID-19 vaccine or a placebo. The CDR3 is CASSPDPYGYTF. CDR3 DNA: TGCGCCAGCAGCCCGGACCCTTATGGCTACACCTTC.